One T cell receptor beta chain is described in this entry. TCRdb's table, derived via immunoSEQ multiplex PCR, lists solely in-frame clones and lacks some. The sample carries around 130,000 clones, around nine tenths recorded once. These data originate in a study of control samples from healthy donors and cancer patients. The CDR3 totals 15 residues. Germline assignment: CDR1 LNHNV and CDR2 YYDKDF (reference sequence). Trimming took off 1 base at V and 1 base at J, with 10 bases between the two ends. The V gene is TRBV15, the J gene TRBJ1-2; D perhaps matches TRBD1 (5 bases). The receptor comes from a man in his fifties in good health. Material: blood. Here the CDR3 DNA reads TGTGCCACCAGCAGAGCCGGGACTTATAACTATGGCTACACCTTC. It yields the protein CATSRAGTYNYGYTF.